The 13 T cell receptor beta chains below all came from one sample that was sequenced in a study of CD8 T cells in ankylosing spondylitis. TCRdb reanalysed the 5' RACE reads using MiXCR and keeps one entry per CDR3 protein. The profile shows a few hundred thousand distinct CDR3 sequences, 20% to 25% of them singletons. Specimen: blood, either unsorted or a sorted T cell fraction (not recorded which). The receptors were gathered from a female donor with ankylosing spondylitis or in good health (not recorded which).

This clonotype has only a few counts. V usage is TRBV4-3 and J usage is TRBJ2-5; a weak D match, TRBD2 (6 bases). The V gene's germline CDR1 is LGHNA and CDR2 YSLEER. This CDR3 comprises 19 residues. V dropped 3 bases and J dropped 0 bases, with 23 bases sitting between them. The CDR3 region is CASSQGMTSRSWYQETQYF. The DNA of the CDR3 is TGCGCCAGCAGCCAGGGTATGACTAGTCGCTCTTGGTACCAAGAGACCCAGTACTTC.

There are a few counts of this clonotype. This chain joins TRBV28 and TRBJ2-7, with a possible D match to TRBD1 (6 bases). CDR3 length: 14 residues. Looked up from germline, CDR1 is MDHEN and CDR2 is SYDVKM. The V and J ends lost 6 bases and 0 bases respectively, with 12 bases between them. CDR3 sequence: CASRTGKGSYEQYF. CDR3 nucleotide sequence: TGTGCCAGCAGAACAGGGAAGGGCTCCTACGAGCAGTACTTC.

This chain uses TRBV6-1 with TRBJ2-5, with D maybe TRBD1 (6 bases). The CDR3 runs to 13 residues. V lost 6 bases and J 2 bases, leaving 10 bases between the germline ends. Germline values: CDR1 MNHNS, CDR2 SASEGT. The CDR3 sequence: CASSRDKQETQYF. CDR3 DNA sequence: TGTGCCAGCAGCCGGGACAAACAAGAGACCCAGTACTTC.

At least ten counts were recorded for this clonotype. CDR3 bases: TGTGCCAGCAGTTTAATGGGCTATGGCTACACCTTC. It yields the protein CASSLMGYGYTF. The chain combines TRBV12-3 or TRBV12-4 with TRBJ1-2, with D uncertain. CDR3 size: 12 residues. V shed 2 bases and J shed 4 bases, with 5 bases lying between them.

V gene TRBV14 combines with J gene TRBJ2-3; 14 bases match TRBD2. The CDR3 has 18 residues. Germline-derived CDR1 and CDR2 are SGHDN and FVKESK. J was trimmed by 4 bases and V by 3 bases; bases with no gene match: 9. In DNA, the CDR3 is TGTGCCAGCAGCCAGATTCGAAGACTAGCGGGAGGGTCAGATACGCAGTATTTT. Translating gives CASSQIRRLAGGSDTQYF.

This clonotype turned up a few times. The V call is TRBV11-2, the J call TRBJ2-5; 13 bases are shared with TRBD2. The germline CDR1 and CDR2 sequences are SGHAT and FQNNGV. The junction had 5 bases not matched to a gene; V was cut back by 5 bases and J by 5 bases. This CDR3 comprises 15 residues. The CDR3 bases are TGTGCCAGCAGCCGGACTAGCGGGAGAACCGAGACCCAGTACTTC. Its protein product is CASSRTSGRTETQYF.

The genes are TRBV11-2 and TRBJ2-5, with D perhaps TRBD2 (6 bases). Germline lookup yields CDR1 SGHAT and CDR2 FQNNGV. This CDR3 region has 15 residues. V was shortened by 1 base and J by 4 bases, with 13 bases between the two germline ends. The CDR3 reads CASSLAGEIVETQYF. The CDR3 bases are TGTGCCAGCAGCTTAGCGGGAGAAATAGTAGAGACCCAGTACTTC.

Comments on this clonotype: One base away lies a much larger clone, so this may be a sequencing read error. The chain links TRBV29-1 to TRBJ2-5, with D perhaps given as TRBD1 or TRBD2 (5 bases each). Between the trimmed V and J ends, which lost 7 bases and 3 bases, there was a span of 15 bases. Germline-derived CDR1 and CDR2 are SQVTM and ANQGSEA. The CDR3 has 13 amino acids. In DNA form, the CDR3 reads TGCAGCGGGTCCTCTAGAGGGGAAGAGACCCAGTACTTC. It encodes CSGSSRGEETQYF.

This sequence joins TRBV6-2 or TRBV6-3 and TRBJ2-7; 11 bases are shared with TRBD2. The junction had 7 bases not matched to a gene; V was cut back by 6 bases and J by 6 bases. Germline loops: CDR1 MNHEY, CDR2 SVGEGT. The CDR3 totals 14 residues. The CDR3 region is CASSRGLAVAEQYF. CDR3 DNA: TGTGCCAGCAGCCGGGGACTAGCGGTCGCCGAGCAGTACTTC.

At least ten counts were recorded for this clonotype. The chain has TRBV6-1 and TRBJ1-1; D perhaps matches TRBD1 (6 bases). The CDR3 loop spans 13 amino acids. Trimming took off 5 bases at V and 4 bases at J, with 11 bases between the two ends. The germline CDR1 and CDR2 sequences are MNHNS and SASEGT. The CDR3: CASSRGKPTEAFF. CDR3 DNA: TGTGCCAGCAGTAGGGGGAAGCCCACTGAAGCTTTCTTT.

This chain links TRBV20-1 with TRBJ2-7; no definite D call. Deletions cut 1 base from V and 3 bases from J, with 7 bases between. From germline, CDR1 is DFQATT and CDR2 SNEGSKA (reference sequence). The CDR3 has 12 residues. The CDR3 coding sequence is TGCAGTGCTAGAGGTCAGAGCTACGAGCAGTACTTC. It is translated as CSARGQSYEQYF.

The chain combines TRBV24-1 with TRBJ2-7, with 10 bases aligning to TRBD1. CDR1 KGHDR and CDR2 SFDVKD come from the germline V gene. The J segment lost 2 bases and the V segment lost 3 bases, leaving 3 bases of the junction unmatched. The CDR3 sequence is 15 residues long. The CDR3 bases are TGTGCCACCAGTGATCCAGGACAGGGGGCCTACGAGCAGTACTTC. Translating it yields CATSDPGQGAYEQYF.

V usage is TRBV7-2 and J usage is TRBJ2-2; 10 bases are shared with TRBD2. V shed 10 bases, J shed 0 bases, and the junction held 2 bases outside the gene matches. The CDR3 spans 14 residues. CDR1 SGHTA and CDR2 FQGNSA come from the germline V gene. The CDR3 DNA sequence: TGTGCCACGGGGACTAGCGCGAACACCGGGGAGCTGTTTTTT. It encodes CATGTSANTGELFF. The full variable domain, rest sourced from reference TRBV7-2 and TRBJ2-2, is GAGVSQSPSNKVTEKGKDVELRCDPISGHTALYWYRQSLGQGLEFLIYFQGNSAPDKSGLPSDRFSAERTGGSVSTLTIQRTQQEDSAVYLCATGTSANTGELFFGEGSRLTVL.